This TCR beta chain was recovered during a study of shared clonotypes between healthy human individuals. Study-wide points: Lower generation probabilities were found for non-shared clonotypes than for those shared by all four donors.

Concerning this clone: Its specificity is unknown.

The germline V gene encodes CDR1 LGHNA and CDR2 YSLEER. The CDR3 is made up of 14 amino acids. Trimming pared 3 bases from V and 8 bases from J, leaving 16 bases between. The naive CD8 population came from CD45RO-negative cells selected for CCR7, without terminally differentiated effector memory CD45RA+ cells. Donors were healthy HIV-negative adults without recent acute infections or vaccinations. At a deep level, the assay was run. Genomic DNA per cell subset filled all wells of several immunoSEQ plates. Generated by immunoSEQ multiplex PCR, the TCRdb table keeps only in-frame clones and is missing some. The sample shows about 870,000 clones, 90% to 95% of them seen only once.

The V gene is TRBV4-3, the J gene TRBJ1-2, with D tentatively TRBD1 (5 bases). The sequenced material came from naive CD8+ T cells sorted from blood. This TCR derives from a young man in good health. The CDR3 is CASSQAGLQQGYTF. The CDR3 region has the DNA TGCGCCAGCAGCCAGGCAGGGTTGCAACAGGGCTACACCTTC.